Each of the 19 T cell receptor beta chains below was sequenced from the same sample in a study of T cell repertoires in cytomegalovirus infection. TCRdb re-analysed the reads in MiXCR, keeping a single row per CDR3 protein. Among approximately 120,000 distinct CDR3 sequences listed, around 30% were seen once. The antigens for these receptors are not known. This sample comprised CD8+ T cells from cultured PBMCs, obtained from culture after CMV antigen stimulation. These receptors were obtained from a human donor in good health (CMV status not recorded). Some clones in this sample may be carry-over from other donors' samples.

This clonotype was detected only a few times. The genes are TRBV15 and TRBJ2-2; tentatively, D is TRBD1 or TRBD2 (5 bases each). The CDR3 has 15 residues. The V end was cut by 6 bases, the J end by 5 bases, with 16 bases between. Germline V gene lookup returns CDR1 LNHNV and CDR2 YYDKDF (reference sequence). CDR3 bases: TGTGCCACCAGTCCCGACAGAGGGAAGACCGGGGAGCTGTTTTTT. Translating gives CATSPDRGKTGELFF.

V is TRBV29-1 and J is TRBJ2-2; D perhaps matches TRBD1 (6 bases). CDR1 SQVTM and CDR2 ANQGSEA come from the germline V gene. The ends were cut back, 5 bases at V and 2 bases at J, with 15 bases in the middle. The CDR3 runs to 15 residues. The CDR3 coding sequence is TGCAGCGTTAACGGCGGACAGACCAACACCGGGGAGCTGTTTTTT. It codes for CSVNGGQTNTGELFF.

The rearrangement links TRBV7-9 to TRBJ2-5, with TRBD2 matching over 8 bases. This CDR3 has 15 amino acids. V was pared by 5 bases and J by 5 bases, with 10 bases of the junction left unmatched. From germline, CDR1 is SEHNR and CDR2 FQNEAQ (reference sequence). As DNA, the CDR3 is TGTGCCAGCAGCCTCTCGGGGGGGGGAGGGGAGACCCAGTACTTC. Translated: CASSLSGGGGETQYF.

The CDR3 coding sequence is TGCAGTGCTAGGGACAGGGGCCGGAACACTGAAGCTTTCTTT. Translation: CSARDRGRNTEAFF. The chain combines TRBV20-1 with TRBJ1-1, with 9 bases identical to TRBD1. CDR1 is DFQATT, CDR2 SNEGSKA, per germline (reference sequence). The length of the CDR3 is 14 residues. The V and J ends lost 3 bases and 1 base, in that order; junction bases with no gene match: 3.

V and J are TRBV7-3 and TRBJ2-3; 7 bases align to TRBD1. The CDR3 covers 13 residues. In germline, CDR1 is SGHTA, CDR2 FQGTGA. V lost 3 bases, J lost 6 bases, and 3 bases stayed unmatched. Written as DNA, the CDR3 is TGTGCCAGCAGCTTCACAGGGGCGGATACGCAGTATTTT. Encoded protein: CASSFTGADTQYF.

This clonotype was seen a handful of times. This rearrangement joins TRBV10-3 to TRBJ2-7; maybe TRBD1 (6 bases). Trimming shortened V by 10 bases and J by 3 bases, and 16 bases separated the two germline ends. CDR1 is ENHRY and CDR2 is SYGVKD in the germline V gene. This CDR3 spans 13 amino acids. CDR3: CATTPDRNYEQYF. In DNA form, the CDR3 reads TGTGCCACAACCCCCGACAGGAACTACGAGCAGTACTTC.

There are a few counts of this clonotype. The V and J genes are TRBV7-9 and TRBJ1-1, with a possible D match to TRBD1 (6 bases). Trimming removed 5 bases from V and 5 bases from J, with 12 bases in between. The CDR3 totals 13 residues. The germline V gene encodes CDR1 SEHNR and CDR2 FQNEAQ (reference sequence). CDR3 region: CASSITGLTEAFF. The CDR3 DNA reads TGTGCCAGCAGCATTACAGGGTTGACTGAAGCTTTCTTT.

This clonotype has just one count. A read error may explain this, as a much larger clone is one base away. The CDR3 does not end in the conserved phenylalanine or tryptophan, so this is likely a read error. The V call is TRBV4-1, the J call TRBJ2-2; 7 nucleotides line up with TRBD2. CDR3 length equals 15 residues. V lost 4 bases, J lost 6 bases, and 8 bases stayed unmatched. The germline V gene encodes CDR1 MGHRA and CDR2 YSYEKL. CDR3 protein: CASSLEAGTPGELFS. For the CDR3, the DNA is TGCGCCAGCAGCCTGGAAGCGGGGACGCCCGGGGAGCTGTTTTCT.

This clonotype was counted many times. CDR3 sequence (DNA): TGTGCCAGCAGCTTCGGTGACAGGGCGGAACCACCCCTCCACTTT. Amino acids: CASSFGDRAEPPLHF. The chain carries TRBV7-6 and TRBJ1-6, with 7 bases aligning to TRBD1. In germline, CDR1 is SGHVS, CDR2 FNYEAQ. Trimming at V came to 3 bases and at J to 11 bases, leaving 10 bases not matched to a gene. The CDR3 length is 15 residues.

The chain has TRBV4-1 and TRBJ2-7, with a possible D match to TRBD1 (8 bases). Trimming took off 6 bases at V and 1 base at J, with 16 bases between the two ends. The CDR3 runs 15 residues. In germline, CDR1 is MGHRA, CDR2 YSYEKL. This CDR3 is CASSYGQGGSYEQYF. CDR3 in DNA: TGCGCCAGCAGTTACGGACAGGGAGGGTCCTACGAGCAGTACTTC.

This sequence joins TRBV27 and TRBJ2-5, with 13 bases matching TRBD2. The CDR3 sequence is 18 residues long. In germline, CDR1 is MNHEY, CDR2 SMNVEV (reference sequence). The V gene end was trimmed by 3 bases and the J gene end by 2 bases; junction bases not matched to a gene: 9. The DNA for the CDR3 is TGTGCCAGCAGTTTTTTGGGACTAGCGGGACCAATACAAGAGACCCAGTACTTC. Translating it yields CASSFLGLAGPIQETQYF.

The rearrangement links TRBV5-6 to TRBJ1-1, with D possibly being TRBD1 (6 bases). The CDR3 has 13 residues. Germline loops: CDR1 SGHDT, CDR2 YYEEEE. Trimming took off 1 base at V and 5 bases at J, with 9 bases between the two ends. The CDR3 region is CASSLTGSTEAFF. The CDR3 region has the DNA TGTGCCAGCAGCTTGACAGGGTCGACTGAAGCTTTCTTT.

This clonotype has only a few counts. J is TRBJ1-2 and V is TRBV9, with no clear D. V was cut by 0 bases and J by 6 bases, with 12 bases left in between. The CDR3 length is 14 residues. Germline V gene sequence: CDR1 SGDLS, CDR2 YYNGEE. CDR3 in DNA: TGTGCCAGCAGCGTAGATATGGGATGGGATGGCTACACCTTC. Its protein is CASSVDMGWDGYTF.

The V gene is TRBV7-8, the J gene TRBJ1-1; D uncertain. This CDR3 has 13 residues. Germline values: CDR1 SGHVS, CDR2 FQNEAQ. V gave up 2 bases and J gave up 3 bases, with 7 bases separating them. The DNA for the CDR3 is TGTGCCAGCAGCTTATTGGATTACACTGAAGCTTTCTTT. This sequence encodes CASSLLDYTEAFF. The full variable domain, completed using reference TRBV7-8 and TRBJ1-1, is GAGVSQSPRYKVAKRGQDVALRCDPISGHVSLFWYQQALGQGPEFLTYFQNEAQLDKSGLPSDRFFAERPEGSVSTLKIQRTQQEDSAVYLCASSLLDYTEAFFGQGTRLTVV.

This rearrangement joins TRBV29-1 to TRBJ2-2; D not resolved. This CDR3 has 12 residues. V was pared by 3 bases and J by 3 bases, with 5 bases between. The germline V gene encodes CDR1 SQVTM and CDR2 ANQGSEA. The CDR3 loop is CSVDVDTGELFF. In DNA, the CDR3 is TGCAGCGTTGATGTGGACACCGGGGAGCTGTTTTTT.

The chain has TRBV28 and TRBJ1-2; D not certain. Germline V gives CDR1 MDHEN, CDR2 SYDVKM. Trimming pared 5 bases from V and 2 bases from J, leaving 12 bases between. The CDR3 covers 14 residues. In nucleotides, the CDR3 is TGTGCCAGCAGTCCGACCCCGGGGAACTATGGCTACACCTTC. This translates into CASSPTPGNYGYTF.

This clonotype turned up a few times. In nucleotides, the CDR3 is TGTGCCAGTAGTATAGTATTGAGTCCCTACGAGCAGTACTTC. Translation: CASSIVLSPYEQYF. The chain combines TRBV19 with TRBJ2-7; D is unclear. CDR1 and CDR2 (germline): LNHDA, SQIVND (reference sequence). V was trimmed by 1 base and J by 2 bases, leaving 9 bases between them. The CDR3 extends over 14 amino acids.

The chain couples TRBV5-6 to TRBJ2-2; D is perhaps TRBD1 (6 bases). The CDR3 is 17 residues long. Germline V CDR1 and CDR2: SGHDT, YYEEEE. Trimming cost V 2 bases and J 6 bases, with 20 bases left between them. CDR3 sequence: CASSFSVAGVVSGELFF. CDR3 bases: TGTGCCAGCAGCTTTTCAGTGGCAGGGGTCGTATCCGGGGAGCTGTTTTTT.

This clonotype was observed a few times. The gene calls are TRBV4-1 and TRBJ1-1, with TRBD1 matching over 8 bases. Germline lookup yields CDR1 MGHRA and CDR2 YSYEKL. CDR3 length equals 16 residues. The V gene end was trimmed by 1 base and the J gene end by 0 bases; junction bases not matched to a gene: 4. CDR3 sequence: CASSQAGGPMNTEAFF. The CDR3 coding sequence is TGCGCCAGCAGCCAAGCAGGGGGCCCCATGAACACTGAAGCTTTCTTT.